Below are 28 T cell receptor beta chains sequenced from a single sample in a study of cytomegalovirus exposure and HLA in healthy donors. Primers for the PCR totalled 60 Vbeta and 13 Jbeta. TCRdb's copy holds only in-frame clones and misses some; the assay was immunoSEQ multiplex PCR. This table holds around 140,000 clones, about 84% found once. The specimen sequenced was PBMCs. These receptors all stem from a woman younger than 35 in good health and CMV-seropositive.

This sequence joins TRBV7-9 and TRBJ2-2, with 7 bases lining up with TRBD1. Germline trimming cut 5 bases from V and 0 bases from J; bases unmatched to any gene: 9. From germline, CDR1 is SEHNR and CDR2 FQNEAQ (reference sequence). This CDR3 has 17 amino acids. The CDR3 coding sequence is TGTGCCAGCAGCCCAGAAGGGGGCGACCCGAACACCGGGGAGCTGTTTTTT. As protein: CASSPEGGDPNTGELFF.

CDR3 sequence: CASSHGGPTVGYTF. The CDR3 coding sequence is TGTGCCAGCAGTCATGGGGGCCCAACGGTTGGCTACACCTTC. V and J are TRBV28 and TRBJ1-2, with D tentatively TRBD1 (6 bases). Trimming took 5 bases from V and 7 from J, leaving 17 bases between them. This CDR3 spans 14 amino acids. The V gene's germline CDR1 is MDHEN and CDR2 SYDVKM.

The V and J genes are TRBV7-9 and TRBJ2-3; weak D call: TRBD1 (6 bases). Trimming took off 6 bases at V and 3 bases at J, with 13 bases between the two ends. This CDR3 spans 14 amino acids. Germline V CDR1 and CDR2: SEHNR, FQNEAQ (reference sequence). CDR3 in amino acids: CASRTGWGTDTQYF. The CDR3 DNA follows: TGTGCCAGCAGGACAGGTTGGGGGACAGATACGCAGTATTTT.

The chain recombines TRBV6-6 with TRBJ2-5, with a weak D call TRBD1 (5 bases). The length of the CDR3 is 15 residues. V gave up 6 bases and J gave up 4 bases, with 18 bases separating them. Germline values: CDR1 MNHNY, CDR2 SVGAGI (reference sequence). CDR3 residues: CASRLDRAMGETQYF. The CDR3 coding sequence is TGTGCCAGCAGACTCGACAGAGCAATGGGAGAGACCCAGTACTTC.

V usage is TRBV19 and J usage is TRBJ1-1; 7 bases align to TRBD1. The CDR3 contains 15 residues. The germline V gene encodes CDR1 LNHDA and CDR2 SQIVND (reference sequence). The V segment lost 5 bases and the J segment 4 bases; nucleotides outside the gene matches: 10. The CDR3 reads CASSRKSTGSTEAFF. CDR3 nucleotides: TGTGCCAGTAGTCGAAAATCGACAGGGAGCACTGAAGCTTTCTTT.

This sequence joins TRBV5-5 and TRBJ1-5; D possibly corresponds to TRBD1 (5 bases). Trimming left V 4 bases short and J 6 bases short, with 14 bases between. Germline lookup yields CDR1 SGHKS and CDR2 YYEKEE (reference sequence). This CDR3 is built from 14 residues. CDR3 amino acids: CASSREQGGQPQHF. The CDR3 nucleotides are TGTGCCAGCAGCCGGGAGCAGGGAGGTCAGCCCCAGCATTTT.

The rearrangement links TRBV5-4 to TRBJ2-3; maybe TRBD1 (6 bases). The CDR3 sequence is 14 residues long. From germline, CDR1 is SGHNT and CDR2 YYREEE (reference sequence). V lost 3 bases and J 0 bases, leaving 8 bases between the germline ends. The CDR3 loop reads CASSSGHSTDTQYF. The CDR3 coding sequence is TGTGCCAGCAGCTCGGGACACAGCACAGATACGCAGTATTTT.

The J gene is TRBJ2-7, the V gene TRBV6-1, with D possibly being TRBD2 (5 bases). This CDR3 spans 15 amino acids. Germline V gene sequence: CDR1 MNHNS, CDR2 SASEGT. The ends were cut back, 3 bases at V and 8 bases at J, with 20 bases in the middle. CDR3 sequence (DNA): TGTGCCAGCAGTGACTTTTTTGGGGAGTCTTTTCAGCAGTACTTC. Translation: CASSDFFGESFQQYF.

The V gene is TRBV28, the J gene TRBJ1-5, with TRBD1 as a possible D gene (6 bases). This CDR3 is 13 amino acids long. V was shortened by 4 bases and J by 7 bases, with 11 bases between the two germline ends. Per germline, CDR1 MDHEN and CDR2 SYDVKM. Here the CDR3 reads CASSSGEVQPQHF. CDR3 DNA: TGTGCCAGCAGTTCAGGGGAAGTCCAGCCCCAGCATTTT.

In nucleotides, the CDR3 is TGTGCCAGCAGGGAGCGAGGAAGGAGTAATTCACCCCTCCACTTT. It yields the protein CASRERGRSNSPLHF. The chain links TRBV5-6 to TRBJ1-6, with D unclear. Deletions cut 5 bases from V and 6 bases from J, with 15 bases between. CDR1 and CDR2 from the germline V gene are SGHDT and YYEEEE. This CDR3 contains 15 residues. Drawing the rest from reference TRBV5-6 and TRBJ1-6, the complete variable domain is DAGVTQSPTHLIKTRGQQVTLRCSPKSGHDTVSWYQQALGQGPQFIFQYYEEEERQRGNFPDRFSGHQFPNYSSELNVNALLLGDSALYLCASRERGRSNSPLHFGNGTRLTVT.

V gene TRBV11-3 combines with J gene TRBJ2-5; a weak D match, TRBD1 (6 bases). Trimming cost V 1 base and J 7 bases, with 22 bases left between them. CDR1 SGHNT and CDR2 YENEEA come from the germline V gene. This CDR3 comprises 17 residues. The CDR3 DNA follows: TGTGCCAGCAGCTTAGGCTTTGGACAGCCACCCCTAGGGACCCAGTACTTC. Amino acid sequence: CASSLGFGQPPLGTQYF.

The chain recombines TRBV19 with TRBJ2-7; 12 bases map to TRBD1. Per the germline V gene, CDR1 is LNHDA and CDR2 is SQIVND (reference sequence). V was clipped by 9 bases and J by 7 bases; unmatched bases: 10. CDR3 length: 14 amino acids. Here the CDR3 reads CASCTGTGGAEQYF. CDR3 coding DNA: TGTGCCAGCTGCACCGGGACAGGGGGCGCAGAGCAGTACTTC.

The chain couples TRBV4-2 to TRBJ2-5, with 7 bases lining up with TRBD2. The J call is in doubt because the DNA end fits TRBJ2-7 better. The CDR3 extends over 14 amino acids. Germline-derived CDR1 and CDR2 are LGHNA and YNFKEQ. The CDR3 region is CASSQATSLYEQYF. The CDR3, as DNA: TGTGCCAGCAGCCAAGCGACTAGCCTCTACGAGCAGTACTTC.

The gene calls are TRBV28 and TRBJ1-5; D ambiguous. Trimming pared 5 bases from V and 3 bases from J, leaving 14 bases between. The length of the CDR3 is 15 residues. The germline gives CDR1 MDHEN, CDR2 SYDVKM. Written as DNA, the CDR3 is TGTGCCAGCAGTCGTATAGTCACCTTCAATCAGCCCCAGCATTTT. Protein sequence: CASSRIVTFNQPQHF. The whole variable domain, remainder taken from reference TRBV28 and TRBJ1-5, is DVKVTQSSRYLVKRTGEKVFLECVQDMDHENMFWYRQDPGLGLRLIYFSYDVKMKEKGDIPEGYSVSREKKERFSLILESASTNQTSMYLCASSRIVTFNQPQHFGDGTRLSIL.

This clone has a handful of counts. The V call is TRBV30, the J call TRBJ1-2, with D possibly matching TRBD1 (5 bases). The germline gives CDR1 GTSNPN, CDR2 SVGIG (reference sequence). CDR3 length: 13 residues. V lost 0 bases, J lost 1 base, and 6 bases lay in between. The CDR3 DNA is TGTGCCTGGAGTGTAAGGGGTAACTATGGCTACACCTTC. This sequence encodes CAWSVRGNYGYTF. Combining the CDR3 with reference TRBV30 and TRBJ1-2 gives the whole variable domain SQTIHQWPATLVQPVGSPLSLECTVEGTSNPNLYWYRQAAGRGLQLLFYSVGIGQISSEVPQNLSASRPQDRQFILSSKKLLLSDSGFYLCAWSVRGNYGYTFGSGTRLTVV.

V gene TRBV7-2 combines with J gene TRBJ2-7; D may be TRBD1 (5 bases). Trimming left V 5 bases short and J 4 bases short, with 12 bases between. The germline V gene has CDR1 SGHTA and CDR2 FQGNSA. The CDR3 length is 13 residues. CDR3 coding DNA: TGTGCCAGCAGCACTACAGGCCAGTACGAGCAGTACTTC. Protein: CASSTTGQYEQYF. The full variable domain, in which reference TRBV7-2 and TRBJ2-7 provide the parts outside the CDR3, is GAGVSQSPSNKVTEKGKDVELRCDPISGHTALYWYRQSLGQGLEFLIYFQGNSAPDKSGLPSDRFSAERTGGSVSTLTIQRTQQEDSAVYLCASSTTGQYEQYFGPGTRLTVT.

The chain couples TRBV9 to TRBJ1-1; D is uncertain. From germline, CDR1 is SGDLS and CDR2 YYNGEE. V was pared by 0 bases and J by 4 bases, with 13 bases between. This CDR3 has 15 residues. CDR3 coding DNA: TGTGCCAGCAGCGTAGCTCTGGCTTCAGGCACTGAAGCTTTCTTT. Translated: CASSVALASGTEAFF.

The chain uses TRBV5-1 and TRBJ1-2; 9 bases align to TRBD1. CDR3 length: 14 residues. Looked up from germline, CDR1 is SGHRS and CDR2 is YFSETQ. V dropped 6 bases and J dropped 10; count of bases not matched to a gene: 13. The CDR3 DNA is TGCGCCAGCAATCGAGGGGGACAGGGAGGTGTCTACACCTTC. It is translated as CASNRGGQGGVYTF.

This clone was counted a single time. The V call is TRBV6-5, the J call TRBJ1-1; a weak D match, TRBD1 (5 bases). Germline V gene lookup returns CDR1 MNHEY and CDR2 SVGAGI. The V end lost 2 bases, the J end lost 3 bases, and 7 bases lay between the germline ends. The CDR3 length is 13 residues. The CDR3 nucleotides are TGTGCCAGCAGTTACGACAGATACACTGAAGCTTTCTTT. Amino acids: CASSYDRYTEAFF.

The CDR3: CASSFRKGGGGYEKLFF. In DNA, the CDR3 is TGTGCCAGCAGTTTCAGAAAAGGGGGCGGAGGGTATGAAAAACTGTTTTTT. V gene TRBV27 combines with J gene TRBJ1-4; TRBD1 aligns across 7 bases. The length of the CDR3 is 17 residues. Unmatched junction bases numbered 13, after V lost 3 bases and J lost 6 bases. Germline CDR1 and CDR2: MNHEY and SMNVEV (reference sequence).

This chain connects TRBV5-1 to TRBJ1-6; TRBD1 matches 10 bases. CDR3 length: 15 residues. The germline V gene encodes CDR1 SGHRS and CDR2 YFSETQ. V lost 4 bases, J lost 7 bases, and 5 bases stayed unmatched. The CDR3 here is CASSQGTGENSPLHF. CDR3 sequence (DNA): TGCGCCAGCAGCCAAGGGACAGGGGAAAATTCACCCCTCCACTTT.

This clone was seen only a few times. The chain is built from TRBV19 and TRBJ1-5; tentative D call: TRBD1 (5 bases). Trimming left V 3 bases short and J 5 bases short, with 11 bases between. The CDR3 is made up of 14 amino acids. CDR1 is LNHDA, CDR2 SQIVND, per germline (reference sequence). CDR3: CASSMYAGDQPQHF. Written as DNA, the CDR3 is TGTGCCAGTAGTATGTACGCGGGGGATCAGCCCCAGCATTTT.

In DNA form, the CDR3 reads TGTGCCAGCAGTGAACGGGGGACAGGGAACACTGAAGCTTTCTTT. Its translation is CASSERGTGNTEAFF. The V call is TRBV2, the J call TRBJ1-1, with TRBD1 identical over 8 bases. CDR3 size: 15 residues. V dropped 2 bases and J dropped 1; count of bases not matched to a gene: 3. Germline V gene data show CDR1 as SNHLY and CDR2 as FYNNEI.

This clone was counted once. The chain couples TRBV28 to TRBJ2-7, with 7 positions matching TRBD1. V lost 6 bases and J lost 3; bases outside the gene matches: 5. The CDR3 extends over 13 amino acids. CDR1 and CDR2 from the germline V gene are MDHEN and SYDVKM. CDR3 amino acids: CASRNWDSYEQYF. In nucleotides, the CDR3 is TGTGCCAGCAGGAATTGGGACAGCTACGAGCAGTACTTC.

CDR3 protein: CASSEARTLSYEQYF. Written as DNA, the CDR3 is TGTGCCAGCAGTGAAGCCAGGACTCTCTCCTACGAGCAGTACTTC. The V gene is TRBV6-1, the J gene TRBJ2-7; perhaps TRBD2 as D (5 bases). This CDR3 contains 15 residues. V gave up 0 bases and J gave up 0 bases, with 9 bases separating them. The germline gives CDR1 MNHNS, CDR2 SASEGT.

The rearrangement uses TRBV10-1 and TRBJ2-7; no clear D. CDR3 length: 13 residues. The germline CDR1 and CDR2 sequences are WNHNN and SYGVQD (reference sequence). Deletions cut 3 bases from V and 6 bases from J, with 12 bases between. CDR3 in amino acids: CASSEEVTGEQYF. The CDR3 nucleotides read TGCGCCAGCAGTGAAGAAGTTACCGGCGAGCAGTACTTC.

V usage is TRBV4-3 and J usage is TRBJ2-3; a weak D match, TRBD1 (6 bases). V was cut by 0 bases and J by 1 base, with 11 bases left in between. CDR3 length: 16 amino acids. Germline CDR1 is LGHNA and CDR2 is YSLEER. As DNA, the CDR3 is TGCGCCAGCAGCCAAGAATCGGGACACCGCACAGATACGCAGTATTTT. Protein product: CASSQESGHRTDTQYF.

V gene TRBV4-1 combines with J gene TRBJ1-1; 12 positions match TRBD1. Germline V gives CDR1 MGHRA, CDR2 YSYEKL. The CDR3 covers 19 residues. The V gene end was trimmed by 3 bases and the J gene end by 8 bases; junction bases not matched to a gene: 19. CDR3 residues: CASSHDPGGQGALKPEAFF. DNA of the CDR3: TGCGCCAGCAGCCATGATCCGGGGGGACAGGGGGCCTTAAAACCCGAAGCTTTCTTT.